The 27 T cell receptor beta chains presented below share a single source sample, sequenced in a study of T-cell reconstitution after alpha-beta-depleted transplantation in children. Preparation of the TCRbeta library used unique molecular identifiers. Via MiXCR, TCRdb re-called the PCR reads, giving one row per CDR3 protein. Of approximately 85,000 distinct CDR3 sequences detected, roughly a sixth appear once; the ten largest clones hold about 20%. The material sequenced was PBMCs, mostly from graft donor cells, taken 180 days after TCRalphabeta/CD19-depleted stem cell transplant. All receptors derive from a male patient between 2 and 10 years old who had a stem cell transplant for acute lymphoblastic leukemia, so the T cells may come from the graft donor.

This clonotype was counted only a few times. This chain joins TRBV11-2 and TRBJ2-7; 9 bases fit TRBD1. From germline, CDR1 is SGHAT and CDR2 FQNNGV. This CDR3 comprises 13 residues. V lost 8 bases to trimming and J lost 2 bases; unmatched junction nucleotides: 4. This chain's CDR3 is CASGTGRAYEQYF. The CDR3 nucleotides read TGTGCCAGCGGGACAGGGCGGGCCTACGAGCAGTACTTC.

J is TRBJ2-2 and V is TRBV10-3; no firm D call. Germline CDR1 and CDR2: ENHRY and SYGVKD. Trimming took off 3 bases at V and 3 bases at J, with 14 bases between the two ends. There are 16 residues in the CDR3. CDR3 amino acids: CAISDPISQDTGELFF. CDR3 nucleotide sequence: TGTGCCATCAGTGACCCTATTAGTCAGGACACCGGGGAGCTGTTTTTT.

This clonotype has at least ten counts. V gene TRBV29-1 combines with J gene TRBJ2-5; no clear D gene. The CDR3 length is 11 residues. Germline V CDR1 and CDR2: SQVTM, ANQGSEA. The V and J ends lost 3 bases and 4 bases respectively, with 6 bases between them. This CDR3 is CSVDGGETQYF. The CDR3 coding sequence is TGCAGCGTTGACGGTGGAGAGACCCAGTACTTC.

This clonotype was picked up a small number of times. V and J are TRBV20-1 and TRBJ1-1, with D unresolved. Trimming took 0 bases from V and 7 from J, leaving 12 bases between them. The CDR3 is 13 amino acids. Germline assignment: CDR1 DFQATT and CDR2 SNEGSKA (reference sequence). DNA of the CDR3: TGCAGTGCTAGAGATATCGGTCATCATGAAGCTTTCTTT. The encoded protein is CSARDIGHHEAFF.

Only a few counts were recorded for this clonotype. This chain joins TRBV20-1 and TRBJ1-1, with 7 nucleotides matching TRBD1. Germline CDR1 DFQATT, CDR2 SNEGSKA (reference sequence). The CDR3 is 16 amino acids. V lost 3 bases to trimming and J lost 5 bases; unmatched junction nucleotides: 15. CDR3 bases: TGCAGTGCTAGCCTACCGGGACAGTCTATAGGAACTGAAGCTTTCTTT. Amino acid sequence: CSASLPGQSIGTEAFF.

Ten or more counts support this clonotype. The chain is built from TRBV27 and TRBJ2-1, with TRBD2 matching 8 bases. The V gene end was trimmed by 5 bases and the J gene end by 3 bases; junction bases not matched to a gene: 9. The germline gives CDR1 MNHEY, CDR2 SMNVEV (reference sequence). The CDR3 is made up of 16 amino acids. CDR3 DNA: TGTGCCAGCAGTGGGGTTCTAGCGGGCGACTACAATGAGCAGTTCTTC. Its protein product is CASSGVLAGDYNEQFF.

The CDR3 DNA reads as TGTGCCAGCAGTGCCCGGGACAGGTATCAGCCCCAGCATTTT. Encoded protein: CASSARDRYQPQHF. The chain joins TRBV2 to TRBJ1-5; 8 bases are shared with TRBD1. The CDR3 extends over 14 amino acids. Trimming took 4 bases from V and 5 from J; bases not matched to a gene: 4. In germline, CDR1 is SNHLY, CDR2 FYNNEI.

This clonotype was detected only a few times. The V gene is TRBV27, the J gene TRBJ2-1; possible D gene TRBD1, 7 bases. Per the germline V gene, CDR1 is MNHEY and CDR2 is SMNVEV (reference sequence). V was clipped by 4 bases and J by 9 bases, with 13 bases between them. The CDR3 totals 13 residues. Here the CDR3 reads CASSWRDSGEQFF. The CDR3 DNA is TGTGCCAGCAGTTGGAGGGACAGTGGTGAGCAGTTCTTC.

The V call is TRBV4-3, the J call TRBJ1-6; 8 bases map to TRBD1. CDR3 size: 15 residues. Germline CDR1 and CDR2: LGHNA and YSLEER. J gave up 8 bases and V 3 bases, and 6 bases lay outside the gene matches. The DNA for the CDR3 is TGCGCCAGCAGCCACCTACAGGGGGAAGATTCACCCCTCCACTTT. As protein: CASSHLQGEDSPLHF.

There are a few counts of this clonotype. V gene TRBV5-1 combines with J gene TRBJ2-2; TRBD1 is a possible D gene (5 bases). There are 17 residues in the CDR3. V lost 1 base, J lost 1 base, and 14 bases lay in between. Germline V gives CDR1 SGHRS, CDR2 YFSETQ. DNA for the CDR3: TGCGCCAGCAGCTTGAACAGGTTTGCGATGAACACCGGGGAGCTGTTTTTT. Amino acid sequence: CASSLNRFAMNTGELFF. Filled out from reference TRBV5-1 and TRBJ2-2, the complete variable domain reads KAGVTQTPRYLIKTRGQQVTLSCSPISGHRSVSWYQQTPGQGLQFLFEYFSETQRNKGNFPGRFSGRQFSNSRSEMNVSTLELGDSALYLCASSLNRFAMNTGELFFGEGSRLTVL.

This chain connects TRBV20-1 to TRBJ2-3; maybe TRBD2 (7 bases). The CDR3 sequence is 13 residues long. V was cut by 5 bases and J by 3 bases, with 12 bases left in between. Germline CDR1 reads DFQATT; CDR2 reads SNEGSKA (reference sequence). The CDR3 nucleotides are TGCAGTGCTGGGGGCGGGAGAACAGATACGCAGTATTTT. Amino acid sequence: CSAGGGRTDTQYF.

The chain couples TRBV12-3 or TRBV12-4 to TRBJ1-5, with a tentative D call TRBD1 (5 bases). This CDR3 has 15 residues. V was shortened by 3 bases and J by 6 bases, with 15 bases between the two germline ends. In nucleotides, the CDR3 is TGTGCCAGCAGTTTTGGGGGGGATTTGGGTCAGCCCCAGCATTTT. Encoded protein: CASSFGGDLGQPQHF.

This clonotype was detected only a few times. The chain joins TRBV10-3 to TRBJ2-3, with D hard to call. The CDR3 is made up of 16 amino acids. Germline V gene lookup returns CDR1 ENHRY and CDR2 SYGVKD. Deletions cut 10 bases from V and 1 base from J, with 21 bases between. CDR3 DNA sequence: TGTGCCACCCTTAGTGGGGAAAGACTGGGCACAGATACGCAGTATTTT. This encodes CATLSGERLGTDTQYF.

The chain employs TRBV10-1 and TRBJ1-1; D remains unclear. The germline V gene encodes CDR1 WNHNN and CDR2 SYGVQD (reference sequence). The length of the CDR3 is 18 residues. The V end was cut by 0 bases, the J end by 0 bases, with 17 bases between. The CDR3 loop reads CASSESGIWVPMNTEAFF. The CDR3 DNA reads TGCGCCAGCAGTGAGTCGGGAATATGGGTCCCCATGAACACTGAAGCTTTCTTT.

This clonotype was seen ten or more times. The chain employs TRBV9 and TRBJ2-2; D unclear. CDR1 and CDR2 (germline): SGDLS, YYNGEE. The ends were cut back, 0 bases at V and 3 bases at J, with 6 bases in the middle. The CDR3 contains 14 residues. The CDR3 sequence: CASSVDVYTGELFF. The CDR3 bases are TGTGCCAGCAGCGTAGACGTCTACACCGGGGAGCTGTTTTTT.

This clonotype was seen at least ten times. This chain links TRBV10-1 with TRBJ2-2; no clear D gene. Trimming cost V 4 bases and J 4 bases, with 7 bases left between them. This CDR3 is 13 amino acids long. Germline V lookup: CDR1 WNHNN, CDR2 SYGVQD (reference sequence). The CDR3 region is CASSVLSTGELFF. CDR3 bases: TGCGCCAGCAGTGTGTTGTCCACCGGGGAGCTGTTTTTT.

The rearrangement uses TRBV20-1 and TRBJ2-2, with D possibly being TRBD1 (6 bases). CDR1 is DFQATT, CDR2 SNEGSKA, per germline (reference sequence). This CDR3 contains 14 residues. Trimming took 0 bases from V and 6 from J, leaving 11 bases between them. Here the CDR3 reads CSARDPQGPGELFF. The DNA of the CDR3 is TGCAGTGCTAGAGATCCTCAGGGGCCCGGGGAGCTGTTTTTT.

CDR3 DNA: TGTGCCAGTAGCCGGGACCGAAACACCGGGGAGCTGTTTTTT. It translates to CASSRDRNTGELFF. The chain recombines TRBV19 with TRBJ2-2; the D gene could be TRBD1 or TRBD2 (5 bases each). The CDR3 covers 14 residues. CDR1 and CDR2 from the germline V gene are LNHDA and SQIVND (reference sequence). The V gene lost 6 bases and the J gene lost 2 bases, with 10 bases spanning the gap.

This clonotype appeared a few times. CDR3 DNA: TGCGCCAGCAGCTACCGCTACAATGAGCAGTTCTTC. Encoded protein: CASSYRYNEQFF. This chain joins TRBV4-3 and TRBJ2-1, with no clear D. CDR3 length equals 12 residues. Between the trimmed V and J ends, which lost 5 bases and 3 bases, there was a span of 5 bases. CDR1 is LGHNA and CDR2 is YSLEER in the germline V gene.

V usage is TRBV12-3 or TRBV12-4 and J usage is TRBJ1-5, with D possibly TRBD1 on 6 matching bases. Trimming shortened V by 5 bases and J by 5 bases, and 19 bases separated the two germline ends. The CDR3 is 16 amino acids. CDR3 sequence: CASSQRPTGRDQPQHF. Written as DNA, the CDR3 is TGTGCCAGCAGTCAGCGACCGACAGGAAGGGATCAGCCCCAGCATTTT.

Ten or more counts support this clonotype. J is TRBJ2-1 and V is TRBV5-1; either TRBD1 or TRBD2 may supply D (5 bases each). Germline lookup yields CDR1 SGHRS and CDR2 YFSETQ. The CDR3 sequence is 13 residues long. The V end lost 2 bases, the J end lost 10 bases, and 13 bases lay between the germline ends. CDR3: CASSFFSGDEQFF. CDR3 sequence (DNA): TGCGCCAGCAGCTTTTTTAGTGGGGACGAGCAGTTCTTC.

V is TRBV15 and J is TRBJ2-7, with a weak D call TRBD1 (6 bases). The V gene's germline CDR1 is LNHNV and CDR2 YYDKDF (reference sequence). Trimming took 0 bases from V and 0 from J, leaving 12 bases between them. The CDR3 totals 16 residues. For the CDR3, the DNA is TGTGCCACCAGCAGAGATCGTTCAGGGGCCTCCTACGAGCAGTACTTC. Translated, it gives CATSRDRSGASYEQYF.

This clonotype was seen ten or more times. The chain has TRBV20-1 and TRBJ1-2; D not certain. This CDR3 has 13 amino acids. Between the trimmed V and J ends, which lost 3 bases and 8 bases, there was a span of 16 bases. In germline, CDR1 is DFQATT, CDR2 SNEGSKA (reference sequence). The CDR3 nucleotides read TGCAGTGCTAGTTTTCGGAGGGCACTGGGCTACACCTTC. Translation: CSASFRRALGYTF.

This clonotype was detected ten times or more. V usage is TRBV7-8 and J usage is TRBJ1-1; D is possibly TRBD1 (6 bases). Trimming removed 3 bases at V and 5 bases at J, with 10 bases between. This CDR3 is built from 13 residues. Per germline, CDR1 SGHVS and CDR2 FQNEAQ. The CDR3 here is CASSFTRGTEAFF. In DNA, the CDR3 is TGTGCCAGCAGCTTTACAAGGGGGACTGAAGCTTTCTTT.

Only a few counts were recorded for this clonotype. The rearrangement joins TRBV20-1 to TRBJ1-5; D perhaps matches TRBD1 (6 bases). The CDR3 consists of 12 residues. V was shortened by 5 bases and J by 7 bases, with 12 bases between the two germline ends. In germline, CDR1 is DFQATT, CDR2 SNEGSKA (reference sequence). CDR3 region: CSAWTVGQPQHF. For the CDR3, the DNA is TGCAGTGCTTGGACAGTAGGACAGCCCCAGCATTTT.

The chain links TRBV14 to TRBJ2-5; 10 positions match TRBD1. Germline CDR1 and CDR2: SGHDN and FVKESK. This CDR3 region has 18 residues. Unmatched junction bases numbered 8, after V lost 0 bases and J lost 1 base. The DNA for the CDR3 is TGTGCCAGCAGCCAAGAACATACCGGGACAGGGGTCCAAGAGACCCAGTACTTC. Amino acid sequence: CASSQEHTGTGVQETQYF.

This clonotype occurred many times. The V call is TRBV5-5, the J call TRBJ2-2; a weak D match, TRBD2 (5 bases). The CDR3 has 15 amino acids. V lost 0 bases, J lost 4 bases, and 10 bases lay in between. CDR1 is SGHKS and CDR2 is YYEKEE in the germline V gene (reference sequence). For the CDR3, the DNA is TGTGCCAGCAGCTTGGAAGAGGGCTCCACCGGGGAGCTGTTTTTT. This encodes CASSLEEGSTGELFF.